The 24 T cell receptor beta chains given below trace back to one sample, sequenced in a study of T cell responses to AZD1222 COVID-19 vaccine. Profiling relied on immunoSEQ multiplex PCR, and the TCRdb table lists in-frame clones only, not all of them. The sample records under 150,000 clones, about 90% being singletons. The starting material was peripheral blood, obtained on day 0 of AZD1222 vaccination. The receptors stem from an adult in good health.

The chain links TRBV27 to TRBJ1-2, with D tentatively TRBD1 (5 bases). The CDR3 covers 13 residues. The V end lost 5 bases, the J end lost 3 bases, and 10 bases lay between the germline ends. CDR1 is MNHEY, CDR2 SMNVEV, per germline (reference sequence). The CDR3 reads CASSLDRDYGYTF. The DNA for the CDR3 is TGTGCCAGCAGTCTAGACAGAGACTATGGCTACACCTTC.

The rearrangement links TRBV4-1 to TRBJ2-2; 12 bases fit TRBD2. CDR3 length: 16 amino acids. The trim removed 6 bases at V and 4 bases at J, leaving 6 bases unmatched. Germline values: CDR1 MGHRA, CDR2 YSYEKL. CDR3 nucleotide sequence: TGCGCCAGCAGGACGGGGGGACTAGCGGGCACCGGGGAGCTGTTTTTT. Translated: CASRTGGLAGTGELFF.

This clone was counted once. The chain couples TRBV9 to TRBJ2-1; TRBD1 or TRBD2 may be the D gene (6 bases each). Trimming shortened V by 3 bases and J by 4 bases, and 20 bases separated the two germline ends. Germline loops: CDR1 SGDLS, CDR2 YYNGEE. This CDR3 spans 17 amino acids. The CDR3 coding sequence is TGTGCCAGCAGCGGTCAGTCGGTGGGGGGCGCATACAATGAGCAGTTCTTC. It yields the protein CASSGQSVGGAYNEQFF.

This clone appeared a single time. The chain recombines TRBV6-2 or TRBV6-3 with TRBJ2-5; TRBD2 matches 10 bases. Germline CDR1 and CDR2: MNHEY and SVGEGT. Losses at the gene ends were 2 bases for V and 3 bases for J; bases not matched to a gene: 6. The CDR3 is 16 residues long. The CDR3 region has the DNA TGTGCCAGCAGTTACGGTTTCGGACTAGCGGAAGAGACCCAGTACTTC. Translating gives CASSYGFGLAEETQYF.

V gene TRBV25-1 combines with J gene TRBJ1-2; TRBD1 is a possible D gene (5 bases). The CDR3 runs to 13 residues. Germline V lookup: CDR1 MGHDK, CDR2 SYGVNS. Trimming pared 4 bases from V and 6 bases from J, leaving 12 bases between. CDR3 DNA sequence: TGTGCCAGCAGTGGCGGGGCTCTGGATGGCTACACCTTC. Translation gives CASSGGALDGYTF.

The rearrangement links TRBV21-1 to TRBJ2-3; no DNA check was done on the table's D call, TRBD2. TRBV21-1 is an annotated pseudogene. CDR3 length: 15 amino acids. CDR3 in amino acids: CASSKSSGRSDTQYF. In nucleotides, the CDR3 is TGTGCCAGCAGCAAAAGTAGCGGGAGATCAGATACGCAGTATTTT.

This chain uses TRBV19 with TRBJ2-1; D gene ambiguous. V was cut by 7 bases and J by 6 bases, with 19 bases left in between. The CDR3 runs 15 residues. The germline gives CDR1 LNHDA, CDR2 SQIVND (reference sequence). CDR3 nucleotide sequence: TGTGCCAGTACCATATCCCGGTCAGCATCCAATGAGCAGTTCTTC. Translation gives CASTISRSASNEQFF.

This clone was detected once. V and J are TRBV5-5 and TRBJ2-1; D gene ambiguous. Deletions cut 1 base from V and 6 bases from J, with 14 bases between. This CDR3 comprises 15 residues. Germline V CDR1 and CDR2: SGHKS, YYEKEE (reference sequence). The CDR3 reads CASSLTPLLSNEQFF. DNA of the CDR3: TGTGCCAGCAGCTTGACGCCGCTGCTATCCAATGAGCAGTTCTTC. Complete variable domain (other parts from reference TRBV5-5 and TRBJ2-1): DAGVTQSPTHLIKTRGQQVTLRCSPISGHKSVSWYQQVLGQGPQFIFQYYEKEERGRGNFPDRFSARQFPNYSSELNVNALLLGDSALYLCASSLTPLLSNEQFFGPGTRLTVL.

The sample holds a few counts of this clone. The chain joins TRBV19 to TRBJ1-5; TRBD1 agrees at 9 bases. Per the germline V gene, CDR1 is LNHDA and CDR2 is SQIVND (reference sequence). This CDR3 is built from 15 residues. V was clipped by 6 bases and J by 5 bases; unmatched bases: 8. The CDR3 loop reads CASRVGQGTHQPQHF. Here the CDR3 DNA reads TGTGCCAGTAGGGTAGGACAGGGGACTCATCAGCCCCAGCATTTT.

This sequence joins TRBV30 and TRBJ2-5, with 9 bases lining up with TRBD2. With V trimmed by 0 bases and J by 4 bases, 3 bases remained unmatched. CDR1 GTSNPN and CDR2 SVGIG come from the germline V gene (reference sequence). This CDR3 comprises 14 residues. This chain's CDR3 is CAWSVGGRGETQYF. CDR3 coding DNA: TGTGCCTGGAGTGTAGGCGGGAGGGGAGAGACCCAGTACTTC.

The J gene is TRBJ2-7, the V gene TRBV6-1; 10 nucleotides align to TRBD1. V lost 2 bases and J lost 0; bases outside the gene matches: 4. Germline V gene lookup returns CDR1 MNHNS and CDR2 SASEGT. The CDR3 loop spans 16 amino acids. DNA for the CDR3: TGTGCCAGCAGTGAACCCGGGACAGGGGACTCCTACGAGCAGTACTTC. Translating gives CASSEPGTGDSYEQYF.

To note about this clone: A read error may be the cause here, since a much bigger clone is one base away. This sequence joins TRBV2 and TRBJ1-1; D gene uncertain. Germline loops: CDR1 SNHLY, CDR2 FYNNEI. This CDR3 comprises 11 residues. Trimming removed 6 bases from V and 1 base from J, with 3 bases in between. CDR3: CASSRNTEAFF. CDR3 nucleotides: TGTGCCAGCAGCCGGAACACTGAAGCTTTCTTT.

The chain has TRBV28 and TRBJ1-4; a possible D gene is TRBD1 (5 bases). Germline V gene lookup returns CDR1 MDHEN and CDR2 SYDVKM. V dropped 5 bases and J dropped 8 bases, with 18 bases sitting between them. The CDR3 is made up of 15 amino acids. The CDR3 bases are TGTGCCAGCAGTCCCCCCACGGGGGTGGGAGAAAAACTGTTTTTT. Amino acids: CASSPPTGVGEKLFF. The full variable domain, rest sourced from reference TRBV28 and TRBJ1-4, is DVKVTQSSRYLVKRTGEKVFLECVQDMDHENMFWYRQDPGLGLRLIYFSYDVKMKEKGDIPEGYSVSREKKERFSLILESASTNQTSMYLCASSPPTGVGEKLFFGSGTQLSVL.

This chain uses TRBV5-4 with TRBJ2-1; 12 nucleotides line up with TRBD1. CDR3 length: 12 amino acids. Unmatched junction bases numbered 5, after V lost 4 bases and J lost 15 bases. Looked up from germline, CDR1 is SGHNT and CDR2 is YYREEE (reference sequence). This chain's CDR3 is CASSAGTGGLFF. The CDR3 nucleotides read TGTGCCAGCAGCGCCGGGACAGGGGGCTTGTTCTTC. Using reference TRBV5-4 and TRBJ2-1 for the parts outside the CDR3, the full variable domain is ETGVTQSPTHLIKTRGQQVTLRCSSQSGHNTVSWYQQALGQGPQFIFQYYREEENGRGNFPPRFSGLQFPNYSSELNVNALELDDSALYLCASSAGTGGLFFGPGTRLTVL.

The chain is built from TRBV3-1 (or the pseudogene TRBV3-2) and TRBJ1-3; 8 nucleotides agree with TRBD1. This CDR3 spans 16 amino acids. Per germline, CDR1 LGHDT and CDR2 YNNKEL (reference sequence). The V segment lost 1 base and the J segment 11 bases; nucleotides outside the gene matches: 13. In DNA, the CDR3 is TGTGCCAGCAGCCAAGGGTTCGTGGACAGGGAAGAACCCATATATTTT. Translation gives CASSQGFVDREEPIYF.

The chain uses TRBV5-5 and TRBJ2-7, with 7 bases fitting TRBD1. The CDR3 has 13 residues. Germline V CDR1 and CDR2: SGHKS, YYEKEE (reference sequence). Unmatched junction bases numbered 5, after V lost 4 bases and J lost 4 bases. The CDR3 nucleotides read TGTGCCAGCAGCCAACAGGGGACGTACGAGCAGTACTTC. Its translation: CASSQQGTYEQYF.

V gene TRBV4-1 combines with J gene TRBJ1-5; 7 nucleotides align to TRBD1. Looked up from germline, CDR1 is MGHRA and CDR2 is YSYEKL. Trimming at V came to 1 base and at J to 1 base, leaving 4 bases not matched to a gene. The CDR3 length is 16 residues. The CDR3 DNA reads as TGCGCCAGCAGCCAAGGGGCAGGGGGAAGCAATCAGCCCCAGCATTTT. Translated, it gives CASSQGAGGSNQPQHF.

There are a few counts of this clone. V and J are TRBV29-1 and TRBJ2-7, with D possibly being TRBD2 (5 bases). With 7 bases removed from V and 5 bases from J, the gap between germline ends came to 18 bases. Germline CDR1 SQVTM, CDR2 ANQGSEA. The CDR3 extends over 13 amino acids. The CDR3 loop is CSASEGSYDEQYF. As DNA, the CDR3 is TGCAGCGCCTCAGAGGGTTCTTATGACGAGCAGTACTTC.

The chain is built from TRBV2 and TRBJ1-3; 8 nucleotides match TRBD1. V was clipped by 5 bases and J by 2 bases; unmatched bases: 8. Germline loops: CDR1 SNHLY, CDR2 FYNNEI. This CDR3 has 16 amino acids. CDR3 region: CASSFPLDRAGNTIYF. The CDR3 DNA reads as TGTGCCAGCAGTTTTCCCTTGGACAGGGCTGGAAACACCATATATTTT.

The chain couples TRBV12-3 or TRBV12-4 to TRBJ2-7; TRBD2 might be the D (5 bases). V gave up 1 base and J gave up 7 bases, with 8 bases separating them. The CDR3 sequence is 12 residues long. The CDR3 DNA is TGTGCCAGCAGTTTAGTAGGACTTGAGCAGTACTTC. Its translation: CASSLVGLEQYF.

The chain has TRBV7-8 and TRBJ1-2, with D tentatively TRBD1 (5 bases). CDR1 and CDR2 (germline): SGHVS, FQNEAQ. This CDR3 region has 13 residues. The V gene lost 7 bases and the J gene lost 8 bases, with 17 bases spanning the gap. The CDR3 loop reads CASTLGDSGGYTF. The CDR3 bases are TGTGCCAGCACCCTAGGGGATTCCGGCGGCTACACCTTC.

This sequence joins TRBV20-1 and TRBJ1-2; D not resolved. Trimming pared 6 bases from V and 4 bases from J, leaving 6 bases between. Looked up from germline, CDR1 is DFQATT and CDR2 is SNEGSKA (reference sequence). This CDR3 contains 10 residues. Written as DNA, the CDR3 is TGCAGTGCCCGACGCTATGGCTACACCTTC. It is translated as CSARRYGYTF.

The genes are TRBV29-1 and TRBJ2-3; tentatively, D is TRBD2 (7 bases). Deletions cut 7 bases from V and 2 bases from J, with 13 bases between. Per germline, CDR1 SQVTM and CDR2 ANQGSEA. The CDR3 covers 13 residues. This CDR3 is CSESGDNTDTQYF. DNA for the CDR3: TGCAGCGAAAGCGGGGACAACACAGATACGCAGTATTTT.

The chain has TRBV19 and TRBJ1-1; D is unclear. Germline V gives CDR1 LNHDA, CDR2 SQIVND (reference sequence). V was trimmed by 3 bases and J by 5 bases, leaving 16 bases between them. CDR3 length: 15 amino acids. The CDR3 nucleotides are TGTGCCAGTAGTATTTACGGACCTCTGGTAACTGAAGCTTTCTTT. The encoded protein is CASSIYGPLVTEAFF.